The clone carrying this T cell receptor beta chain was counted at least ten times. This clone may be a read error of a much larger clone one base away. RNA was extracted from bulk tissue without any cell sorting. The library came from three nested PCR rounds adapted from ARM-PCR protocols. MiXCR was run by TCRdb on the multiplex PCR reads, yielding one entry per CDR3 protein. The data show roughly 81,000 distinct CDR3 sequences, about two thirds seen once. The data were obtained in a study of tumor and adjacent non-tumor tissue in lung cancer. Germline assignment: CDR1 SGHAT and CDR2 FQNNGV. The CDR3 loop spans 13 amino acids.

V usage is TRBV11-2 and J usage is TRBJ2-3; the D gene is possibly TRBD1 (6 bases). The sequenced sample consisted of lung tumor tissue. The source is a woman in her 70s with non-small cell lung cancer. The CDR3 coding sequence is TGTGCCAGCAGCCTCTTAAGGACAGATACGCAGTGTTTT. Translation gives CASSLLRTDTQCF.